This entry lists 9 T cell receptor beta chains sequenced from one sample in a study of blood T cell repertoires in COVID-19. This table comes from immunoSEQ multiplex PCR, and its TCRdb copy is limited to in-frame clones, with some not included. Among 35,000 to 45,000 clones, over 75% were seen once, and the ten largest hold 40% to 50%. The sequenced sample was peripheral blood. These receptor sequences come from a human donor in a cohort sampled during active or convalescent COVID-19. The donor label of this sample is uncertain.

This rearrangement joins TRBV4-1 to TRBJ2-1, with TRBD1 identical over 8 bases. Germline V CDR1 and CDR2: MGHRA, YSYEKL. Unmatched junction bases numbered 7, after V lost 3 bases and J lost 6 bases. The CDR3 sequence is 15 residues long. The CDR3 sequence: CASSQPTGEFNEQFF. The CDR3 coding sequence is TGCGCCAGCAGCCAGCCGACAGGGGAATTCAATGAGCAGTTCTTC.

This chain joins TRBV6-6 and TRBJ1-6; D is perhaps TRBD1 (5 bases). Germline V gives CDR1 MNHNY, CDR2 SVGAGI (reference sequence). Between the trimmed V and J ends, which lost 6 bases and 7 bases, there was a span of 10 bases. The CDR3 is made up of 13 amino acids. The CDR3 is CASRQAGNSPLHF. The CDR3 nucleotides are TGTGCCAGCAGACAGGCGGGGAATTCACCCCTCCACTTT.

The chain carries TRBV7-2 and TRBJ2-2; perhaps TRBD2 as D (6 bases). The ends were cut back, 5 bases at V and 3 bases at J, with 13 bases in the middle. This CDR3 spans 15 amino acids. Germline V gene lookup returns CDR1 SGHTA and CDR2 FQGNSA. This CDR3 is CASSPVIADTGELFF. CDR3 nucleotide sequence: TGTGCCAGCAGCCCGGTAATAGCGGACACCGGGGAGCTGTTTTTT.

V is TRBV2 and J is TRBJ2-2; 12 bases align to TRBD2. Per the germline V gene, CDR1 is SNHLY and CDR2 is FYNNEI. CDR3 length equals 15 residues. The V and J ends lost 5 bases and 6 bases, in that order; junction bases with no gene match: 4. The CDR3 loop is CASSKTSGSSGELFF. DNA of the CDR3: TGTGCCAGCAGTAAGACTAGCGGGAGTTCCGGGGAGCTGTTTTTT.

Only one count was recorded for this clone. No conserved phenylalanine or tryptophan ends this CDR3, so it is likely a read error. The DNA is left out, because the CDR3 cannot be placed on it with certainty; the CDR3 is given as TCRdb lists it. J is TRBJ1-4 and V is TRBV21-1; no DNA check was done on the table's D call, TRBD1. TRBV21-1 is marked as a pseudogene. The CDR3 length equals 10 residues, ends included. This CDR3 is CASSKADRGR.

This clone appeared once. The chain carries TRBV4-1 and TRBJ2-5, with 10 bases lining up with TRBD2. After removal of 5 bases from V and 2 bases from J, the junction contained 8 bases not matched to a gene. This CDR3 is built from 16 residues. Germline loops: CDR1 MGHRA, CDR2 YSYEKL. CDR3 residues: CASSVASGSNQETQYF. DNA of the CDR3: TGCGCCAGCAGCGTGGCTAGCGGGAGTAATCAAGAGACCCAGTACTTC.

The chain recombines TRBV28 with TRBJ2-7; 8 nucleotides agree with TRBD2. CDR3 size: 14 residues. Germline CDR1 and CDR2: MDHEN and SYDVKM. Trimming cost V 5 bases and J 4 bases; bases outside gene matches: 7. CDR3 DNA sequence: TGTGCCAGCAGTCCGCCGGGGGGGGCGTACGAGCAGTACTTC. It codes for CASSPPGGAYEQYF. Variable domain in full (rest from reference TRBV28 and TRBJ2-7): DVKVTQSSRYLVKRTGEKVFLECVQDMDHENMFWYRQDPGLGLRLIYFSYDVKMKEKGDIPEGYSVSREKKERFSLILESASTNQTSMYLCASSPPGGAYEQYFGPGTRLTVT.

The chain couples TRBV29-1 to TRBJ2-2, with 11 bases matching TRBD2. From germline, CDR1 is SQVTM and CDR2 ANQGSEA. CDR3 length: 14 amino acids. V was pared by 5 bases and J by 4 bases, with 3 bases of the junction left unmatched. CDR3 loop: CSVSTSGGTGELFF. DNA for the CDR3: TGCAGCGTTTCCACTAGCGGGGGCACCGGGGAGCTGTTTTTT.

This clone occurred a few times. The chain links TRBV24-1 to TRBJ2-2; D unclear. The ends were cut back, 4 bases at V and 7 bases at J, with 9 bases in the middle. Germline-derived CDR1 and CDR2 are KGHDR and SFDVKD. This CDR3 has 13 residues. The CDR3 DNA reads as TGTGCCACCAGTGAAATTAAGCGCGGGGAGCTGTTTTTT. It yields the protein CATSEIKRGELFF.